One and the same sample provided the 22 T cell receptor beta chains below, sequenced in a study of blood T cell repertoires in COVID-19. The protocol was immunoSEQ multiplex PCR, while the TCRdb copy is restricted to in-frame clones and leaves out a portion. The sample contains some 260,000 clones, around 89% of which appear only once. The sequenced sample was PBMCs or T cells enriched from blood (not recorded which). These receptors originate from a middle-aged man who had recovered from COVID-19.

CDR3 in amino acids: CASSLRTSGSRGAGELFF. The DNA of the CDR3 is TGCGCCAGCAGCCTTCGGACTAGCGGGAGTAGGGGAGCCGGGGAGCTGTTTTTT. This sequence joins TRBV5-1 and TRBJ2-2, with 13 nucleotides matching TRBD2. Trimming took 4 bases from V and 6 from J; bases not matched to a gene: 12. The V gene's germline CDR1 is SGHRS and CDR2 YFSETQ. This CDR3 spans 18 amino acids.

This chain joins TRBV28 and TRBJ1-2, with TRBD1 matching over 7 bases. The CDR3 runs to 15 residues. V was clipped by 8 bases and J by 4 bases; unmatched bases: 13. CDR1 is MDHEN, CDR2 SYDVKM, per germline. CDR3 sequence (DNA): TGTGCCAGCCTTCACGAAAGAGGGGGCGCCTATGGCTACACCTTC. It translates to CASLHERGGAYGYTF.

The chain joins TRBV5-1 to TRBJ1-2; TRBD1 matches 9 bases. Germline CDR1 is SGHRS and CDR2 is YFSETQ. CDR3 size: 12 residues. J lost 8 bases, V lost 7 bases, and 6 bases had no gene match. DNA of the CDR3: TGCGCCAGCGGGACAGGGTCGTTGGGCTACACCTTC. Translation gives CASGTGSLGYTF.

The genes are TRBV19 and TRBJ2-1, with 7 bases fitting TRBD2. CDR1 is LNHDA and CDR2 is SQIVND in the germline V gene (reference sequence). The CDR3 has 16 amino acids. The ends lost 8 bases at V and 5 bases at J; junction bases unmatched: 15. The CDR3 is CASVSGGLAENNEQFF. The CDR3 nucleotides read TGTGCCAGTGTCAGCGGAGGGCTAGCGGAGAACAATGAGCAGTTCTTC.

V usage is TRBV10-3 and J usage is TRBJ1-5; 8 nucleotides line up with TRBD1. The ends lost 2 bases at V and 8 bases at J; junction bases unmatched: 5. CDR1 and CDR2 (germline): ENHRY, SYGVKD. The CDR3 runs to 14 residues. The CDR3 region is CAISEQGAMEPQHF. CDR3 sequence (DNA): TGTGCCATCAGTGAGCAGGGGGCGATGGAGCCCCAGCATTTT.

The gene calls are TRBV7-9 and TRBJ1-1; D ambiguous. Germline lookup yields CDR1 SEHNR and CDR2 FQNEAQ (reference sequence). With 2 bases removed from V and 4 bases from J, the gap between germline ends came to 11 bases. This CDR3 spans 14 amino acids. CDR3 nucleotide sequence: TGTGCCAGCAGCTTATCCACGGGGATCACTGAAGCTTTCTTT. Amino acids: CASSLSTGITEAFF.

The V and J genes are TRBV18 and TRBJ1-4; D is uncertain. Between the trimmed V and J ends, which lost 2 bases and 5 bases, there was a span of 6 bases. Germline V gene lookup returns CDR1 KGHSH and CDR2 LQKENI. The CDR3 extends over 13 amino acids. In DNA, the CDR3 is TGTGCCAGCTCACCAGGGCTGAATGAAAAACTGTTTTTT. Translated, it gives CASSPGLNEKLFF.

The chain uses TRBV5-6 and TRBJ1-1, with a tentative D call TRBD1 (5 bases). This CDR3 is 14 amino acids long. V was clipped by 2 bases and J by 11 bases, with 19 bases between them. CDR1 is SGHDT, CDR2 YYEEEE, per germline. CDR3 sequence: CASSFPGVTEEAFF. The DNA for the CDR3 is TGTGCCAGCAGCTTTCCGGGGGTGACGGAGGAGGCTTTCTTT.

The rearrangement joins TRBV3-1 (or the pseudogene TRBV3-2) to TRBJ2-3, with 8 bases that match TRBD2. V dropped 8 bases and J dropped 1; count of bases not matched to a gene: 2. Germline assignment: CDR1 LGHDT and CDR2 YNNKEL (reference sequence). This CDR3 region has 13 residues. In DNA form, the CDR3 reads TGTGCCAGCCGGCGGGAGGGCACAGATACGCAGTATTTT. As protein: CASRREGTDTQYF.

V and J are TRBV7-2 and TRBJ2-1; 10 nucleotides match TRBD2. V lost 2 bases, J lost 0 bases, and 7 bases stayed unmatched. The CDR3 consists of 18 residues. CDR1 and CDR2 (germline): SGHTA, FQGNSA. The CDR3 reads CASSLMSGGGRSYNEQFF. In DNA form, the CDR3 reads TGTGCCAGCAGCTTAATGAGCGGGGGGGGTCGCTCCTACAATGAGCAGTTCTTC.

The CDR3 here is CASSLQHPGGYTF. The DNA for the CDR3 is TGTGCCAGCAGCTTGCAACATCCTGGTGGCTACACCTTC. This chain joins TRBV5-6 and TRBJ1-2; no clear D gene. The CDR3 loop spans 13 amino acids. Germline V gene sequence: CDR1 SGHDT, CDR2 YYEEEE. The V end lost 1 base, the J end lost 7 bases, and 11 bases lay between the germline ends. Full variable domain (remainder filled in from reference TRBV5-6 and TRBJ1-2): DAGVTQSPTHLIKTRGQQVTLRCSPKSGHDTVSWYQQALGQGPQFIFQYYEEEERQRGNFPDRFSGHQFPNYSSELNVNALLLGDSALYLCASSLQHPGGYTFGSGTRLTVV.

The CDR3 bases are TGTGCCACGACCGACAGGGGAAACAATTCACCCCTCCACTTT. It is translated as CATTDRGNNSPLHF. V and J are TRBV28 and TRBJ1-6; TRBD1 agrees at 8 bases. The CDR3 spans 14 residues. The trim removed 10 bases at V and 7 bases at J, leaving 9 bases unmatched. Germline V gene data show CDR1 as MDHEN and CDR2 as SYDVKM. Drawing the rest from reference TRBV28 and TRBJ1-6, the complete variable domain is DVKVTQSSRYLVKRTGEKVFLECVQDMDHENMFWYRQDPGLGLRLIYFSYDVKMKEKGDIPEGYSVSREKKERFSLILESASTNQTSMYLCATTDRGNNSPLHFGNGTRLTVT.

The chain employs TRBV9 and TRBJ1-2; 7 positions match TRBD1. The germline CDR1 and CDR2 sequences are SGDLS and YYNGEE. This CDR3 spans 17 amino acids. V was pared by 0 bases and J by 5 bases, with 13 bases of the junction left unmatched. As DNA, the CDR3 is TGTGCCAGCAGCGTAGCTCCCGCGAGGGGGCTAGCGTATGGCTACACCTTC. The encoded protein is CASSVAPARGLAYGYTF.

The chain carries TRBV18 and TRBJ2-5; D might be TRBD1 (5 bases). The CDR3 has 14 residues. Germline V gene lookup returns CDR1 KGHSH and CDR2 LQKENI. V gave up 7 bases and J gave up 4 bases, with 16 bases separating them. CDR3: CASFLSGRGETQYF. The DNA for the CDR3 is TGTGCCAGCTTTCTTTCAGGGCGAGGAGAGACCCAGTACTTC.

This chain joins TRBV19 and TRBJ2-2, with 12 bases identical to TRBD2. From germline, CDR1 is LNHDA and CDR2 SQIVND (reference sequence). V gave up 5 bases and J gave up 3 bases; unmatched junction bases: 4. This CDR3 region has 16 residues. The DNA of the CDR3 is TGTGCCAGTAGTCCCTGGACTAGCGGGGACACCGGGGAGCTGTTTTTT. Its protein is CASSPWTSGDTGELFF.

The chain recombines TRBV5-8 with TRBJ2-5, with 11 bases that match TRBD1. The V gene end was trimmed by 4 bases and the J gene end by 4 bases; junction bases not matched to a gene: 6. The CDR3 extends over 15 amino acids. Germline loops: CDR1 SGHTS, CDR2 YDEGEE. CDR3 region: CASSPGQGAGETQYF. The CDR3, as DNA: TGTGCCAGCAGCCCCGGACAGGGGGCAGGAGAGACCCAGTACTTC.

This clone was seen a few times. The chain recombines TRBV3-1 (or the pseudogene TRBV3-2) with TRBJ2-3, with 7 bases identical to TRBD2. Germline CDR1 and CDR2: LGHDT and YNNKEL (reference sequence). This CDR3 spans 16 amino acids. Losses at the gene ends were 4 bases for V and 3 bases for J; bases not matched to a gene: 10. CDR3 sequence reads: CASSPPPGGATDTQYF. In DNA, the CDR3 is TGTGCCAGCAGCCCACCCCCGGGGGGAGCGACAGATACGCAGTATTTT.

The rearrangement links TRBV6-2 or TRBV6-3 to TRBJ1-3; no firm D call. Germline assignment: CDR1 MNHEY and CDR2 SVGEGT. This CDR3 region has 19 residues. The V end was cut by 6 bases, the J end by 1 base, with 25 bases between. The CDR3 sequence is CASSRPAAGFRTSGNTIYF. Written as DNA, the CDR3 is TGTGCCAGCAGCCGACCGGCTGCCGGGTTCCGCACTTCTGGAAACACCATATATTTT.

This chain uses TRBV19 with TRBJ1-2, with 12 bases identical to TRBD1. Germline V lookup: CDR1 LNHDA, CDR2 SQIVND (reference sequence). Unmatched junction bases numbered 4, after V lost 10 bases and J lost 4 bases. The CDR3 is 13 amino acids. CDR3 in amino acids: CATRDRGLYGYTF. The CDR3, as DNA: TGTGCCACCCGGGACAGGGGGCTCTATGGCTACACCTTC.

DNA of the CDR3: TGTGCCAGCAGCTCCCCACGACCGGGACAGGGGACAGATACGCAGTATTTT. Its translation is CASSSPRPGQGTDTQYF. The chain carries TRBV7-9 and TRBJ2-3; TRBD1 matches at 10 bases. After removal of 4 bases from V and 3 bases from J, the junction contained 10 bases not matched to a gene. There are 17 residues in the CDR3. CDR1 and CDR2 from the germline V gene are SEHNR and FQNEAQ (reference sequence).

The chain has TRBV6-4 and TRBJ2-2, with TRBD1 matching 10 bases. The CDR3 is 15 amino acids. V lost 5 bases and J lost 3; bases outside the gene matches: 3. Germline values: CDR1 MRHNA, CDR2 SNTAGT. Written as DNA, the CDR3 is TGTGCCAGCAGTACCGGACAGGGGGACACCGGGGAGCTGTTTTTT. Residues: CASSTGQGDTGELFF.

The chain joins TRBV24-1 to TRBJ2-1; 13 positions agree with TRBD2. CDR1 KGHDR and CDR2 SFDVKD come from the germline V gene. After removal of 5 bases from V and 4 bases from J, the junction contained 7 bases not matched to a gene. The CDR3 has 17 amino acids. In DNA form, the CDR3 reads TGTGCCACCAGTGCCGGACTAGCGGGGGACGAATACAATGAGCAGTTCTTC. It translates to CATSAGLAGDEYNEQFF.